This T cell receptor beta chain appears in the sequencing data of a study of cytomegalovirus exposure and HLA in healthy donors. Whole-study findings and limits: Published work reported that the classifier diagnosed cytomegalovirus status with high specificity and sensitivity. According to the study, 180 or so TCR beta chains were cytomegalovirus-associated. Several of the most significant clusters appeared linked to common viral pathogens, based on a later analysis.

About this clone: Its antigen is not identified.

Primers included in the PCR were 60 Vbeta and 13 Jbeta primers. Method: immunoSEQ multiplex PCR; TCRdb's copy keeps in-frame clones and lacks some. The sample's table shows 70,000 or so clones. Per germline, CDR1 SQVTM and CDR2 ANQGSEA. V was clipped by 3 bases and J by 4 bases; unmatched bases: 14. This CDR3 has 16 amino acids. Material for sequencing was PBMCs. The J gene is TRBJ1-1, the V gene TRBV29-1, with 7 bases that match TRBD1. This sequence was found in a middle-aged man in good health and CMV-seronegative. CDR3 amino acids: CSVDGWDSGEITEAFF. The CDR3 bases are TGCAGCGTTGACGGGTGGGACAGCGGAGAGATCACTGAAGCTTTCTTT.